What follows is one T cell receptor beta chain and its context. What it binds is unknown. TCRdb's copy holds only in-frame clones and misses some; the assay was immunoSEQ multiplex PCR. The sample records about 21,000 clones, approximately 83% being singletons. The data were obtained in a study of OX40 agonist ivuxolimab in advanced cancers. Study overall: Three partial responders included one hepatocellular carcinoma patient and two cutaneous melanoma patients.

Broader study findings: Average numbers of expanded clones were greater in CD8+ T cells than in CD4+. Low levels of normalized T-cell clonal expansion also appeared in some nonresponders.

Looked up from germline, CDR1 is MDHEN and CDR2 is SYDVKM. The CDR3 is 15 residues long. V was cut by 1 base and J by 4 bases, with 11 bases left in between. The clonotype was recovered from an adult with an advanced solid tumor such as melanoma, head and neck, liver or kidney cancer. Sequenced material: CD4+ or CD8+ T cells sorted from blood, taken in a trial of the OX40 agonist ivuxolimab. The rearrangement links TRBV28 to TRBJ1-3; D is possibly TRBD1 (6 bases). This CDR3 reads CASSLLQGSGNTIYF. In DNA form, the CDR3 reads TGTGCCAGCAGTTTATTACAGGGTTCAGGAAACACCATATATTTT.